This note documents a single T cell receptor beta chain sequence. These data come from a study of blood T cell repertoires in COVID-19. About the research overall: The United States, Italy and Spain were the sources of the acute and convalescent COVID-19 samples. PBMCs, B-cell-depleted T cells, or T cells provided the cDNA or gDNA that made up the material.

Per the authors' pipeline: Researchers report that nucleated cell counts were estimated from reference gene primer amplification. Profiled with immunoSEQ multiplex PCR; TCRdb holds only in-frame clones, not every one. V and J calls plus clone size are reproduced from that table; the DNA served to infer D and trimming. The repertoire includes hundreds of thousands of clones, 65% to 90% of them detected once, and about an eighth sits in the top ten. This CDR3 has 14 amino acids. Trimming cost V 7 bases and J 2 bases; bases outside gene matches: 7. The germline gives CDR1 MNHEY, CDR2 SVGAGI. The chain combines TRBV6-5 with TRBJ1-2; 7 positions agree with TRBD1. The sequenced sample was peripheral blood. The sequence was collected from a woman in her 70s with COVID-19, enrolled during active disease. The CDR3 loop reads CASTPDRKNYGYTF. CDR3 coding DNA: TGTGCCAGCACTCCGGACAGGAAAAACTATGGCTACACCTTC.